The rows below give T cell receptor beta chains drawn from one sample of a study of blood T cell repertoires in COVID-19. Profiled with immunoSEQ multiplex PCR; TCRdb holds only in-frame clones, not every one. The repertoire holds some 250,000 clones, with just over 85% as singletons. Sequencing input: PBMCs or T cells enriched from blood (not recorded which). The receptor set was obtained from a man younger than 30 who had recovered from COVID-19. CDR3s leave out the opening cysteine and the closing phenylalanine or tryptophan.

ASSPRTGEFKNTEAF | TRBJ1-1 | TRBV11-2
SASGLAGVTDTQY | TRBJ2-3 | TRBV20-1
ASSLRGRSTGELF | TRBJ2-2 | TRBV27
ASSQEGRFGNTEAF | TRBJ1-1 | TRBV3-1/TRBV3-2
ASSKDGKEETQY | TRBJ2-5 | TRBV21-1
ASSEQGASTDTQY | TRBJ2-3 | TRBV9
ASSESRGGRGGFPLH | TRBJ1-6 | TRBV25-1
AWSVSREKLF | TRBJ1-4 | TRBV30
ASSGTGGNQPQH | TRBJ1-5 | TRBV27
ASSFYGRGNNEQF | TRBJ2-1 | TRBV27
ASSELSSGSFEQY | TRBJ2-7 | TRBV2
ASSLAGGYNEQF | TRBJ2-1 | TRBV19
ASSSPGEQFYGYT | TRBJ1-2 | TRBV28
ASSFGQGSEKLF | TRBJ1-4 | TRBV5-1
ASSLGTGGTYEQY | TRBJ2-7 | TRBV5-8
ASSPSVQGGEKLF | TRBJ1-4 | TRBV18
ASSSFYSGLTYEQY | TRBJ2-7 | TRBV5-6
ASSLQGGFGKLF | TRBJ1-4 | TRBV6-5